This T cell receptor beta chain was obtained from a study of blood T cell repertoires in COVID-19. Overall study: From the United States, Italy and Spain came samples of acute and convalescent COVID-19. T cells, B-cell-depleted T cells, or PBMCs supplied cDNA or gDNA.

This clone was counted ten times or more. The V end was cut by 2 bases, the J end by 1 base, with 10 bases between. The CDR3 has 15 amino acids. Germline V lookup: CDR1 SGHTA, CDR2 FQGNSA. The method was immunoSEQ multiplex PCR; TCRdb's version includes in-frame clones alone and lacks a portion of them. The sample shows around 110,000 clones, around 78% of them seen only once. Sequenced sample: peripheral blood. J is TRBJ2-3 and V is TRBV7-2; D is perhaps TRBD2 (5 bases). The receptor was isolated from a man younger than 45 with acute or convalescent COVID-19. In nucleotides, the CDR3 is TGTGCCAGCAGCTTAAAACTAGGAGGCACAGATACGCAGTATTTT. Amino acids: CASSLKLGGTDTQYF.